One sample yielded the 5 T cell receptor beta chains listed below, sequenced in a study of OX40 agonist ivuxolimab in advanced cancers. Sequenced by immunoSEQ multiplex PCR; TCRdb stores in-frame clones only, minus some. The sample holds some 86,000 clones, around 85% seen once. The sequenced sample was CD4+ or CD8+ T cells sorted from blood, obtained in a trial of the OX40 agonist ivuxolimab. These receptors all stem from an adult with an advanced solid tumor such as melanoma, head and neck, liver or kidney cancer.

The V call is TRBV27, the J call TRBJ1-1; 7 bases align to TRBD1. Germline V gene data show CDR1 as MNHEY and CDR2 as SMNVEV (reference sequence). CDR3 length equals 16 residues. The V and J ends lost 6 bases and 2 bases, in that order; junction bases with no gene match: 12. CDR3 amino acids: CASRTYRGSDNTEAFF. As DNA, the CDR3 is TGTGCCAGCAGGACCTACAGGGGTTCTGATAACACTGAAGCTTTCTTT.

The J gene is TRBJ2-5, the V gene TRBV28; TRBD1 agrees at 10 bases. The J call is doubtful: the DNA matches TRBJ2-7 better. Germline assignment: CDR1 MDHEN and CDR2 SYDVKM. The CDR3 has 14 amino acids. CDR3 nucleotides: TGTGCCAGCGACGACAGGGGGCTTTCCTACGAGCAGTACTTC. Translated, it gives CASDDRGLSYEQYF.

The chain employs TRBV27 and TRBJ2-7; the D is unclear. Trimming cost V 0 bases and J 2 bases, with 11 bases left between them. Germline V CDR1 and CDR2: MNHEY, SMNVEV (reference sequence). This CDR3 contains 15 residues. This chain's CDR3 is CASSLSRTHTYEQYF. The CDR3 nucleotides read TGTGCCAGCAGTTTATCCCGGACCCACACCTACGAGCAGTACTTC.

This clone was counted between two and nine times. The rearrangement joins TRBV30 to TRBJ1-1; tentative D call: TRBD1 (6 bases). V gave up 2 bases and J gave up 5 bases, with 18 bases separating them. CDR3 length: 15 amino acids. Germline V CDR1 and CDR2: GTSNPN, SVGIG (reference sequence). Here the CDR3 DNA reads TGTGCCTGGAGTTTGCGTTTAGGGGGTGGAACTGAAGCTTTCTTT. Translated, it gives CAWSLRLGGGTEAFF.

CDR3 amino acids: CACGGQPHNEQFF. The CDR3 DNA is TGTGCCTGCGGGGGACAGCCTCACAATGAGCAGTTCTTC. The V call is TRBV30, the J call TRBJ2-1, with a possible D match to TRBD1 (7 bases). The germline CDR1 and CDR2 sequences are GTSNPN and SVGIG (reference sequence). V lost 6 bases and J 5 bases, leaving 14 bases between the germline ends. The CDR3 runs 13 residues.